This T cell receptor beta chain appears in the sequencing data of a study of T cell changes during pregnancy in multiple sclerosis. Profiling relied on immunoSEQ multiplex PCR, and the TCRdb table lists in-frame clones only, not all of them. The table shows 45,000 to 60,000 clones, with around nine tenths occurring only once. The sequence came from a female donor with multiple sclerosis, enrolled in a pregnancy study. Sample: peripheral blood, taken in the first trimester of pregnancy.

The CDR3 sequence is CASSLASASYNEQFF. The CDR3 bases are TGTGCCAGCAGCTTAGCTAGCGCATCCTACAATGAGCAGTTCTTC. The rearrangement links TRBV11-2 to TRBJ2-1, with D maybe TRBD2 (6 bases). The CDR3 spans 15 residues. The germline CDR1 and CDR2 sequences are SGHAT and FQNNGV. V dropped 1 base and J dropped 1 base, with 8 bases sitting between them.